This TCR beta chain was retrieved from a study of control samples from healthy donors and cancer patients. Method: immunoSEQ multiplex PCR; TCRdb's copy keeps in-frame clones and lacks some. Of fewer than 100,000 clones in the sample, around 80% are singletons; the top ten hold around 9.5%. The V gene's germline CDR1 is SGHAT and CDR2 FQNNGV. Trimming removed 3 bases from V and 5 bases from J; junction bases left unmatched: 1. This CDR3 is built from 14 residues. Sequences were obtained from blood. The receptor comes from a woman aged 55-75 years in good health. This rearrangement joins TRBV11-2 to TRBJ1-4; 9 bases fit TRBD1. The DNA for the CDR3 is TGTGCCAGCAGCTTTGGGACAGGGAATGAAAAACTGTTTTTT. Residues: CASSFGTGNEKLFF.